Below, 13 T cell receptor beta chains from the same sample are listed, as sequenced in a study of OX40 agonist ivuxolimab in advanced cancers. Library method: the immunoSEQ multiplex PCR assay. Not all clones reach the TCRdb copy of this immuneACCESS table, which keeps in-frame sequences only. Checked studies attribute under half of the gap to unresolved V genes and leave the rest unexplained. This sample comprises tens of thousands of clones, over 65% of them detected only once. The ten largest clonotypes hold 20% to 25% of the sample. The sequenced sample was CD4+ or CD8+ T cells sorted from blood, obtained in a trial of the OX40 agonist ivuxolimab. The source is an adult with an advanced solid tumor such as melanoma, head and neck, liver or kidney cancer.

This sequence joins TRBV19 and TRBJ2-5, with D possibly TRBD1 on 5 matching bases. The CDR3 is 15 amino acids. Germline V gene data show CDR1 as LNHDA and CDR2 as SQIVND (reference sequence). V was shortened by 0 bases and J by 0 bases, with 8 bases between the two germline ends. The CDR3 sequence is CASSIEGRDQETQYF. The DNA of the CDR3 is TGTGCCAGTAGTATAGAGGGCAGGGACCAAGAGACCCAGTACTTC.

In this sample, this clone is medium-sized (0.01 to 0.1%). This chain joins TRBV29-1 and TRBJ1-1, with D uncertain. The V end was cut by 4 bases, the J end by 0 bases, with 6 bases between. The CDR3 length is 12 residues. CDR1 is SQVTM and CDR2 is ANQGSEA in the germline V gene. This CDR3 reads CSVVRLNTEAFF. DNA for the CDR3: TGCAGCGTTGTCAGGCTGAACACTGAAGCTTTCTTT.

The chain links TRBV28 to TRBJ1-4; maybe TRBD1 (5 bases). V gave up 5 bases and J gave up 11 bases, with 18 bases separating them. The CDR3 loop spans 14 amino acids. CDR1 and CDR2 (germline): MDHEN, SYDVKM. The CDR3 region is CASSPWARGGKLFF. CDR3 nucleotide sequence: TGTGCCAGCAGTCCATGGGCCCGTGGGGGGAAACTGTTTTTT.

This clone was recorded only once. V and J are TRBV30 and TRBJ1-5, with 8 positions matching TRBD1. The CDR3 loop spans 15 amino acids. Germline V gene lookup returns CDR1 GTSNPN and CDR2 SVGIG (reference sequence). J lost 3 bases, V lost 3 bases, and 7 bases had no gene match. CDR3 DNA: TGTGCCTGGAGCCCCGGACAGGGATTCAATCAGCCCCAGCATTTT. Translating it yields CAWSPGQGFNQPQHF. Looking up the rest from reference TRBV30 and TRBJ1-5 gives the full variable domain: SQTIHQWPATLVQPVGSPLSLECTVEGTSNPNLYWYRQAAGRGLQLLFYSVGIGQISSEVPQNLSASRPQDRQFILSSKKLLLSDSGFYLCAWSPGQGFNQPQHFGDGTRLSIL.

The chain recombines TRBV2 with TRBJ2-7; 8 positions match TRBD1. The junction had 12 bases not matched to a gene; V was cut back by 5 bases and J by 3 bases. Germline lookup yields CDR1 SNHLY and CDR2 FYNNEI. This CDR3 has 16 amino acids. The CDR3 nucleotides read TGTGCCAGCAGTTTTCCCTTCCGGGACAGGCTCTACGAGCAGTACTTC. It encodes CASSFPFRDRLYEQYF.

The CDR3 nucleotides are TGTGCCAGCAGCCGGAGAACAGCGTACAATGAGCAGTTCTTC. Translation gives CASSRRTAYNEQFF. The chain recombines TRBV27 with TRBJ2-1; D not certain. Germline lookup yields CDR1 MNHEY and CDR2 SMNVEV (reference sequence). Trimming removed 6 bases at V and 4 bases at J, with 13 bases between. The CDR3 loop spans 14 amino acids.

CDR3 region: CASSFGHGYTF. CDR3 DNA sequence: TGTGCCAGCAGCTTCGGCCACGGCTACACCTTC. The chain uses TRBV7-9 and TRBJ1-2; D unclear. V lost 3 bases, J lost 8 bases, and 7 bases lay in between. Germline CDR1 reads SEHNR; CDR2 reads FQNEAQ (reference sequence). The CDR3 spans 11 residues.

The chain's CDR3 is CASGRGAPPGELFF. CDR3 DNA sequence: TGTGCCAGCGGCCGGGGGGCTCCACCCGGGGAGCTGTTTTTT. The chain is built from TRBV6-4 and TRBJ2-2, with D possibly being TRBD2 (7 bases). CDR1 and CDR2 from the germline V gene are MRHNA and SNTAGT. The CDR3 is 14 residues long. V dropped 8 bases and J dropped 6 bases, with 16 bases sitting between them.

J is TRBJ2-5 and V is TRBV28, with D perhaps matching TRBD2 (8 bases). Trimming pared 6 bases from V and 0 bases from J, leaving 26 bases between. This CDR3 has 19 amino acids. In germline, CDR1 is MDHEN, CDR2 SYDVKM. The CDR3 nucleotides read TGTGCCAGCAGCCACGGGACAGCAGGTCCGGGGGGGTACCAAGAGACCCAGTACTTC. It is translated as CASSHGTAGPGGYQETQYF.

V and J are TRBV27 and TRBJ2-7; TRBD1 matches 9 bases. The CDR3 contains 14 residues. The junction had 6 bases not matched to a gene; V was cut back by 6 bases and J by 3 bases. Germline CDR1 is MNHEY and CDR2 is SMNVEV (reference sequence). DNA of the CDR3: TGTGCCAGCAGGCCGGGACAGGGTCTCTACGAGCAGTACTTC. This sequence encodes CASRPGQGLYEQYF.

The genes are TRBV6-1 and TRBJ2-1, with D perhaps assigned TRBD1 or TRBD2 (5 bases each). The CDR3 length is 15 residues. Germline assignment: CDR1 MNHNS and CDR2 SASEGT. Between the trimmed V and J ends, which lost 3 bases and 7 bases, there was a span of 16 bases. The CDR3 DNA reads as TGTGCCAGCAGTGACTCGCCGGGACGCTATAATGAGCAGTTCTTC. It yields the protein CASSDSPGRYNEQFF.

The CDR3 DNA reads as TGTGCCAGTAGTATGAGGACAGGGGGGTCCTACGAGCAGTACTTC. Residues: CASSMRTGGSYEQYF. The chain links TRBV19 to TRBJ2-7; 10 nucleotides align to TRBD1. From germline, CDR1 is LNHDA and CDR2 SQIVND (reference sequence). The CDR3 length is 15 residues. The ends lost 3 bases at V and 1 base at J; junction bases unmatched: 3. The variable domain in full, with the rest retrieved from reference TRBV19 and TRBJ2-7, is DGGITQSPKYLFRKEGQNVTLSCEQNLNHDAMYWYRQDPGQGLRLIYYSQIVNDFQKGDIAEGYSVSREKKESFPLTVTSAQKNPTAFYLCASSMRTGGSYEQYFGPGTRLTVT.

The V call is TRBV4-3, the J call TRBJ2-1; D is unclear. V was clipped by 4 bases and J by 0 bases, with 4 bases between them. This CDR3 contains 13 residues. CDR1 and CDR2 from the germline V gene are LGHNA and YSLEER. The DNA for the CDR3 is TGCGCCAGCAGCCTGGGCTCCTACAATGAGCAGTTCTTC. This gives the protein CASSLGSYNEQFF.